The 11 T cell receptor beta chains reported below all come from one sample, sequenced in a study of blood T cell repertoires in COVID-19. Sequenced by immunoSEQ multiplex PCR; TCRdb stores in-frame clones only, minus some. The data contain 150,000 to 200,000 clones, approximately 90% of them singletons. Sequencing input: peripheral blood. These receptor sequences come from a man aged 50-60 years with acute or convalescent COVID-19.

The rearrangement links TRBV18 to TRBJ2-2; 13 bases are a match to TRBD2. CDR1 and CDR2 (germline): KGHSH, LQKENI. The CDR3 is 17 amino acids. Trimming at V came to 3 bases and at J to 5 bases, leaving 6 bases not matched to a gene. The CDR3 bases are TGTGCCAGCTCACCCCCGGGACTAGCGGGAAGAACCGGGGAGCTGTTTTTT. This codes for CASSPPGLAGRTGELFF.

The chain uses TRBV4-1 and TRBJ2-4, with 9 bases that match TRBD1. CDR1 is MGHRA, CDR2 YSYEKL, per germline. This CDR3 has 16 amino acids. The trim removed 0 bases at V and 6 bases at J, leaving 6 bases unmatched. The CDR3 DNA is TGCGCCAGCAGCCAAGAACAGGGGGCGAGTCTAAACATTCAGTACTTC. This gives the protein CASSQEQGASLNIQYF.

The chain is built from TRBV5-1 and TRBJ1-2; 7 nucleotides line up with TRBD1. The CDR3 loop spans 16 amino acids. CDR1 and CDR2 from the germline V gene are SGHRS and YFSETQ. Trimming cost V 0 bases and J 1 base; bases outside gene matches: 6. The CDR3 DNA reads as TGCGCCAGCAGCTTGGAATGGGACAGCTATAACTATGGCTACACCTTC. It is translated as CASSLEWDSYNYGYTF.

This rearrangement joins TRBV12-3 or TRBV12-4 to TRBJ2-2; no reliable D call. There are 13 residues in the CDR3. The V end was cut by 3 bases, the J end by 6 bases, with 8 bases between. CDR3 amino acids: CASSFAGPGELFF. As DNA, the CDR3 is TGTGCCAGCAGTTTTGCAGGTCCCGGGGAGCTGTTTTTT.

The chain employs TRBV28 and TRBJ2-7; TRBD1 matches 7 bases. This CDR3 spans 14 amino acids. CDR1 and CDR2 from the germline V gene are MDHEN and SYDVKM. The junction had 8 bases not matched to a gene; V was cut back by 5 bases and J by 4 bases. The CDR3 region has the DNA TGTGCCAGCAGTAACAGGGGTCTAGCTTACGAGCAGTACTTC. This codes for CASSNRGLAYEQYF.

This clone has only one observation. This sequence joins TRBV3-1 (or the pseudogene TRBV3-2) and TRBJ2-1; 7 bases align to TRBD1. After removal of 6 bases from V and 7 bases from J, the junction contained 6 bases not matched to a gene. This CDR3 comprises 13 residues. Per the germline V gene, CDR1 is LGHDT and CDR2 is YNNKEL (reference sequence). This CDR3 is CASSYRGLNEQFF. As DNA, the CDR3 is TGTGCCAGCAGTTATAGGGGGCTAAATGAGCAGTTCTTC.

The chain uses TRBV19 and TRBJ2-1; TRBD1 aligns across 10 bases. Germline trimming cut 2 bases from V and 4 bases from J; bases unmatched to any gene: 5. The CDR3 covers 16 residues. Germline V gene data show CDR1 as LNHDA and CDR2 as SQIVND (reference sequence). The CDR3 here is CASSIRDRGPYNEQFF. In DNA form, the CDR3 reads TGTGCCAGTAGTATAAGAGACAGGGGGCCGTACAATGAGCAGTTCTTC.

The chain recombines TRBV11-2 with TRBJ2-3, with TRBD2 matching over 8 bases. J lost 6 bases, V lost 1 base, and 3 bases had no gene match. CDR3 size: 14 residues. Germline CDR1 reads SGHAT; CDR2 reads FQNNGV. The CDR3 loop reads CASSLGTSIDTQYF. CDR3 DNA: TGTGCCAGCAGCTTAGGGACTAGCATCGATACGCAGTATTTT.

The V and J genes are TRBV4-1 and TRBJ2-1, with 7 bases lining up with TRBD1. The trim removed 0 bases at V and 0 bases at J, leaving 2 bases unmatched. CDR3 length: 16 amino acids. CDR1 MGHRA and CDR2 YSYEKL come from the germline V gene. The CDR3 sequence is CASSQETGASYNEQFF. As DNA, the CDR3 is TGCGCCAGCAGCCAAGAAACAGGGGCCTCCTACAATGAGCAGTTCTTC.

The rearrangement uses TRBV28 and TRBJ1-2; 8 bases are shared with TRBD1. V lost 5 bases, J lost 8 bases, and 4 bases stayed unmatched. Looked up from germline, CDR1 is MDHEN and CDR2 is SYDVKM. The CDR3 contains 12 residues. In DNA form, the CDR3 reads TGTGCCAGCAGTGACCGGGACAGGGGCTACACCTTC. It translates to CASSDRDRGYTF.

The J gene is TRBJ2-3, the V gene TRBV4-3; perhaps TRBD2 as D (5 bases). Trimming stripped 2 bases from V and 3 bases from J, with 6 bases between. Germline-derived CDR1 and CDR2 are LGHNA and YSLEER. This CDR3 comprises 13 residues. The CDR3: CASSQRETDTQYF. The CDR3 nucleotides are TGCGCCAGCAGCCAAAGGGAGACAGATACGCAGTATTTT.